Each of the 2 T cell receptor beta chains below was sequenced from the same sample in a study of control samples from healthy donors and cancer patients. Sequenced by immunoSEQ multiplex PCR; TCRdb stores in-frame clones only, minus some. This table holds about 60,000 clones, more than 85% found once. The material sequenced was PBMCs. The source of these receptors is a man aged 40-49 years with colorectal cancer.

The chain links TRBV9 to TRBJ2-2; possible D gene TRBD1, 6 bases. The germline CDR1 and CDR2 sequences are SGDLS and YYNGEE. This CDR3 spans 16 amino acids. Trimming pared 1 base from V and 4 bases from J, leaving 14 bases between. The CDR3 DNA sequence: TGTGCCAGCAGCGTATTTGGGACACCAACCACCGGGGAGCTGTTTTTT. Amino acids: CASSVFGTPTTGELFF.

The chain has TRBV3-1 (or the pseudogene TRBV3-2) and TRBJ1-2; no clear D. V lost 2 bases, J lost 2 bases, and 6 bases lay in between. Germline CDR1 and CDR2: LGHDT and YNNKEL (reference sequence). The CDR3 has 13 amino acids. The CDR3 DNA reads as TGTGCCAGCAGCCAAACCGAGAACTATGGCTACACCTTC. Protein sequence: CASSQTENYGYTF.